This T cell receptor (beta chain) was recovered during a study of identical twins. V lost 0 bases to trimming and J lost 7 bases, with 12 bases between them. Germline loops: CDR1 SGHVS, CDR2 FQNEAQ. The CDR3 sequence is 14 residues long. TCRdb recomputed calls from the 5' RACE reads with MiXCR, one row per CDR3 protein. Found here are 240,000 or so distinct CDR3 sequences, roughly 7% of them singletons; the top ten hold approximately 3.7%. This sample also appeared in a second study, on yellow fever vaccine responses in identical twins.

This chain uses TRBV7-8 with TRBJ2-5; D perhaps matches TRBD2 (6 bases). This receptor was obtained from a young woman in good health. The sequencing sample was made of memory (CD45RO+) T cells sorted from blood. The CDR3 DNA reads TGTGCCAGCAGCTTAGCCCGGGAGTTTGGGACCCAGTACTTC. It encodes CASSLAREFGTQYF. The complete variable domain, with remaining parts taken from reference TRBV7-8 and TRBJ2-5, reads GAGVSQSPRYKVAKRGQDVALRCDPISGHVSLFWYQQALGQGPEFLTYFQNEAQLDKSGLPSDRFFAERPEGSVSTLKIQRTQQEDSAVYLCASSLAREFGTQYFGPGTRLLVL.